This paragraph covers one T cell receptor (beta chain) sequence. Looked up from germline, CDR1 is LGHNA and CDR2 is YNFKEQ. J lost 3 bases, V lost 0 bases, and 5 bases had no gene match. The CDR3 is made up of 18 amino acids. TCRdb's table, derived via immunoSEQ multiplex PCR, lists solely in-frame clones and lacks some. The table includes some 10,000 clones, around three fifths detected once. The sample comes from a study of OX40 agonist ivuxolimab in advanced cancers. This TCR was sampled from an adult with an advanced solid tumor such as melanoma, head and neck, liver or kidney cancer. Sequenced here: CD4+ or CD8+ T cells sorted from blood, sampled in a trial of the OX40 agonist ivuxolimab. This chain uses TRBV4-2 with TRBJ2-2; 12 bases align to TRBD2. The CDR3 nucleotides read TGTGCCAGCAGCCAAGATTTACTAGCGGGAGGAGACACCGGGGAGCTGTTTTTT. Protein product: CASSQDLLAGGDTGELFF.